Sequencing of this T cell receptor beta chain was carried out in a study of CD8 T cells in acute hepatitis C reinfection. Study details: CD8+ T cells specific for HCV NS3-1073 were sequenced. Study conclusions and caveats: All groups preferentially used TRBV04 and TRBV06, which was not due to overrepresentation in the naive pool.

Time point defined: acute HCV infection, within 168 days of estimated infection date. The hepatitis C virus-specific receptor repertoire was characterized directly ex vivo, with no prior expansion in culture. Surface staining used CD3, CD8 and CD45RO, with dead cells excluded. The CDR3 spans 17 residues. Germline-derived CDR1 and CDR2 are PRHDT and FYEKMQ (reference sequence). V lost 5 bases, J lost 0 bases, and 9 bases stayed unmatched. The assay was immunoSEQ multiplex PCR, and TCRdb's table has in-frame clones only and misses some. The data contain some 4,000 clones, 41% of them singletons. Specimen: HCV NS3-1073 tetramer-sorted CD8+ T cells from PBMCs, collected during acute infection. The receptor comes from a man aged 25-40 years with chronic hepatitis C. V is TRBV13 and J is TRBJ2-7, with 11 bases matching TRBD1. The CDR3 protein is CASSVIPGQGVSYEQYF. In DNA, the CDR3 is TGTGCCAGCAGCGTGATCCCGGGACAGGGGGTCTCCTACGAGCAGTACTTC.